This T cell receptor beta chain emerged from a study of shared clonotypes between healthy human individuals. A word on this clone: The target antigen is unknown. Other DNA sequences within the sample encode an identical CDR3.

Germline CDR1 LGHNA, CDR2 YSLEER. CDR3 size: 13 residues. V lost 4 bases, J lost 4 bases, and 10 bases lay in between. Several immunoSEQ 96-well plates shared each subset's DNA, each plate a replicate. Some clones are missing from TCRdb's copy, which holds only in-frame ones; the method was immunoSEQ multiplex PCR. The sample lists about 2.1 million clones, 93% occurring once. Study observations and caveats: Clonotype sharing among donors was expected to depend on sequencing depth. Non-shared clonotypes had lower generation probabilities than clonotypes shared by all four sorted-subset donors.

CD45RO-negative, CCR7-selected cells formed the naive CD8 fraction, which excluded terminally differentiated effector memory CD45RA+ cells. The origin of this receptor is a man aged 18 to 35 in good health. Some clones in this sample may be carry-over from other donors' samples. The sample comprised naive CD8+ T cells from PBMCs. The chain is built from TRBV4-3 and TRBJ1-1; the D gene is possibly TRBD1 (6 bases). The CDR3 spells CASSPTGGTEAFF. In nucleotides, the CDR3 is TGCGCCAGCAGCCCGACAGGCGGCACTGAAGCTTTCTTT.